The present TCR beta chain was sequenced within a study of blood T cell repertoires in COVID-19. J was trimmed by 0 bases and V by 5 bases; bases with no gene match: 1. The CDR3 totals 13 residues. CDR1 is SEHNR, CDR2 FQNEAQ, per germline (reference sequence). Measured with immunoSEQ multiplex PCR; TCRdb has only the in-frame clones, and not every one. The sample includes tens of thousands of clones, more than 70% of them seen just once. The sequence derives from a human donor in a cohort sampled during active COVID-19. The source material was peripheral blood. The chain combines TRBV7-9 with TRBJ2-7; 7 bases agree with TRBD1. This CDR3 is CASSRDSSYEQYF. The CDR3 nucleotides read TGTGCCAGCAGCCGGGACAGCTCCTACGAGCAGTACTTC.